A selection of T cell receptor beta chains follows, all from one sample in a study of T-cell memory formation after mild COVID-19. MiXCR, applied by TCRdb to the 5' RACE reads, yields one record per CDR3 protein. Among approximately 210,000 distinct CDR3 sequences, around 30% were seen once, and the ten largest hold 9.5% to 12%. Sequenced input: PBMCs or a T cell subset sorted from them (not recorded which). The receptor set was obtained from an adult woman who had mild COVID-19 (a few samples of this study predate the infection). Cell type and time point are not known. The CDR3 runs from the conserved cysteine through the conserved F or W. D genes are given only for firm matches. Where a row states a size, it is once, few, many or the class of an expanded clone; other rows omit it.

cdr3_nt: TGTGCCAGCAGCTCGGCAGCCGTCCGCGGCACCGGGGAGCTGTTTTTT
cdr3_aa: CASSSAAVRGTGELFF
v_call: TRBV13
j_call: TRBJ2-2
d_call: NA
clone_size: few

cdr3_nt: TGTGCCAGCAGCTTAGAGACAGGGGGACACGAGCAGTACTTC
cdr3_aa: CASSLETGGHEQYF
v_call: TRBV11-3
j_call: TRBJ2-7
d_call: TRBD1
clone_size: NA

cdr3_nt: TGCGCCAGCAGCTTGGCCCAATCCACAGGGGTTCCCTACGAGCAGTACTTC
cdr3_aa: CASSLAQSTGVPYEQYF
v_call: TRBV5-1
j_call: TRBJ2-7
d_call: TRBD1
clone_size: few

cdr3_nt: TGTGCCAGCAGTGCCGAGATGAACACTGAAGCTTTCTTT
cdr3_aa: CASSAEMNTEAFF
v_call: TRBV6-5
j_call: TRBJ1-1
d_call: NA
clone_size: NA

cdr3_nt: TGCAGTGCTAGAGGGGACAGTACCTACGAGCAGTACTTC
cdr3_aa: CSARGDSTYEQYF
v_call: TRBV20-1
j_call: TRBJ2-7
d_call: TRBD1
clone_size: once

cdr3_nt: TGTGCCAGCAGCCCTCGACAGGGGTCACCCCTCCACTTT
cdr3_aa: CASSPRQGSPLHF
v_call: TRBV7-6
j_call: TRBJ1-6
d_call: TRBD1
clone_size: NA

cdr3_nt: TGTGCCAGCAGTGTCCCCTCGACGGGCCCCTATCGAGATGGCTACACCTTC
cdr3_aa: CASSVPSTGPYRDGYTF
v_call: TRBV6-1
j_call: TRBJ1-2
d_call: NA
clone_size: NA

cdr3_nt: TGTGCCAGCAGCTGGCCGGCTCAAACAGGGGCGTATGGCTACACCTTC
cdr3_aa: CASSWPAQTGAYGYTF
v_call: TRBV7-9
j_call: TRBJ1-2
d_call: TRBD1
clone_size: NA

cdr3_nt: TGTGCCAGCAGTTTATCGCTGGGGAATGAAGCTTTCTTT
cdr3_aa: CASSLSLGNEAFF
v_call: TRBV12-3/TRBV12-4
j_call: TRBJ1-1
d_call: NA
clone_size: few

cdr3_nt: TGTGCCAGCCGGATCGAAGGTCGGGTCTCCTACGAGCAGTACTTC
cdr3_aa: CASRIEGRVSYEQYF
v_call: TRBV12-3/TRBV12-4
j_call: TRBJ2-7
d_call: NA
clone_size: few

cdr3_nt: TGTGCCAGCAGTTTAAGCGGGAGTATGTCAAATGAGCAGTTCTTC
cdr3_aa: CASSLSGSMSNEQFF
v_call: TRBV12-3/TRBV12-4
j_call: TRBJ2-1
d_call: TRBD2
clone_size: NA

cdr3_nt: TGTGCCACCAGTGCTTTCGGTAGTCGGGTCAATGAGCAGTTCTTC
cdr3_aa: CATSAFGSRVNEQFF
v_call: TRBV24-1
j_call: TRBJ2-1
d_call: NA
clone_size: few

cdr3_nt: TGCAGTGCTAGGTGGAATCGACGCGGGCTGAACACTGAAGCTTTCTTT
cdr3_aa: CSARWNRRGLNTEAFF
v_call: TRBV20-1
j_call: TRBJ1-1
d_call: NA
clone_size: NA

cdr3_nt: TGCAGCGTCATATTTGTGGGGGCCCTGGCGTGGGCCAAAAACATTCAGTACTTC
cdr3_aa: CSVIFVGALAWAKNIQYF
v_call: TRBV29-1
j_call: TRBJ2-4
d_call: NA
clone_size: few

cdr3_nt: TGCAGCCATCAGGGGGGTGGGGATGAGCAGTTCTTC
cdr3_aa: CSHQGGGDEQFF
v_call: TRBV29-1
j_call: TRBJ2-1
d_call: NA
clone_size: few

cdr3_nt: TGTGCCAGCAGCTTTGCCGGGCGGTCCCACTACGAGCAGTACTTC
cdr3_aa: CASSFAGRSHYEQYF
v_call: TRBV5-4
j_call: TRBJ2-7
d_call: NA
clone_size: NA

cdr3_nt: TGTGCCAGCAGCTTAGTAGTCTTGCCCAGGGGGAGAAACACTGAAGCTTTCTTT
cdr3_aa: CASSLVVLPRGRNTEAFF
v_call: TRBV7-8
j_call: TRBJ1-1
d_call: TRBD1
clone_size: NA

cdr3_nt: TGTGCCAGCAGCTTGGAGGGACTAGCGGTAAGCTCCTACAATGAGCAGTTCTTC
cdr3_aa: CASSLEGLAVSSYNEQFF
v_call: TRBV5-4
j_call: TRBJ2-1
d_call: TRBD2
clone_size: NA

cdr3_nt: TGTGCCATCAGTGAGTCAATTACTAGCGGGAGTTACGAGCAGTACTTC
cdr3_aa: CAISESITSGSYEQYF
v_call: TRBV10-3
j_call: TRBJ2-7
d_call: TRBD2
clone_size: NA

cdr3_nt: TGCAGTGCTAGAGCGAGCAGGGGCCGAACTGAAGCTTTCTTT
cdr3_aa: CSARASRGRTEAFF
v_call: TRBV20-1
j_call: TRBJ1-1
d_call: NA
clone_size: once

cdr3_nt: TGTGCCACCGGATCCAGTGGGGGTAGCAATCAGCCCCAGCATTTT
cdr3_aa: CATGSSGGSNQPQHF
v_call: TRBV24-1
j_call: TRBJ1-5
d_call: NA
clone_size: few

cdr3_nt: TGCGCCAGCAGCCCTCCTGACAACTACGAGCAGTACTTC
cdr3_aa: CASSPPDNYEQYF
v_call: TRBV4-1
j_call: TRBJ2-7
d_call: NA
clone_size: few

cdr3_nt: TGTGCCAGCAGCTTCGTGTCTAGCGGGGGGCATGAGCAGTTCTTC
cdr3_aa: CASSFVSSGGHEQFF
v_call: TRBV7-8
j_call: TRBJ2-1
d_call: TRBD2
clone_size: few

cdr3_nt: TGCAGTGCTAGTTACAGGGCTGAAGCTTTCTTT
cdr3_aa: CSASYRAEAFF
v_call: TRBV20-1
j_call: TRBJ1-1
d_call: NA
clone_size: NA

cdr3_nt: TGTGCCAGCAGCTCGTGGACAGGGGGCGTCTCTGGGGCCAACGTCCTGACTTTC
cdr3_aa: CASSSWTGGVSGANVLTF
v_call: TRBV7-3
j_call: TRBJ2-6
d_call: TRBD1
clone_size: NA

cdr3_nt: TGCAGTGCTACGTCCCGAGCCCGGAGCTCCTACGAGCAGTACTTC
cdr3_aa: CSATSRARSSYEQYF
v_call: TRBV20-1
j_call: TRBJ2-7
d_call: NA
clone_size: few

cdr3_nt: TGTGCCAGCAGTCCGTACCCGTCGCAGGGTCGGGGCAATGAGCAGTTCTTC
cdr3_aa: CASSPYPSQGRGNEQFF
v_call: TRBV6-5
j_call: TRBJ2-1
d_call: NA
clone_size: NA

cdr3_nt: TGCGCCAGCAGCTTTTCAACGAACACCGGGGAGCTGTTTTTT
cdr3_aa: CASSFSTNTGELFF
v_call: TRBV5-1
j_call: TRBJ2-2
d_call: NA
clone_size: many

cdr3_nt: TGTGCCAGCAGCTTAGCAGTGTACCAAGAGACCCAGTACTTC
cdr3_aa: CASSLAVYQETQYF
v_call: TRBV7-6
j_call: TRBJ2-5
d_call: NA
clone_size: NA

cdr3_nt: TGCGCCAGCAGCCAAGATTCGGGCGGGACCCTGTCGGGCTACACCTTC
cdr3_aa: CASSQDSGGTLSGYTF
v_call: TRBV4-1
j_call: TRBJ1-2
d_call: NA
clone_size: few

cdr3_nt: TGTGCCAGCAGCGTAGATTCTGCAGGCGCCTACGAGCAGTACTTC
cdr3_aa: CASSVDSAGAYEQYF
v_call: TRBV9
j_call: TRBJ2-7
d_call: NA
clone_size: NA

cdr3_nt: TGTGCCAGCAGCCCCCCCGGACAATCCTCCTACAATGAGCAGTTCTTC
cdr3_aa: CASSPPGQSSYNEQFF
v_call: TRBV5-6
j_call: TRBJ2-1
d_call: NA
clone_size: NA

cdr3_nt: TGTGCCAGCAGCTTAGCGGCGGTCTGGACAGGGACGGTTGGGGATGGCTACACCTTC
cdr3_aa: CASSLAAVWTGTVGDGYTF
v_call: TRBV7-2
j_call: TRBJ1-2
d_call: TRBD1
clone_size: NA

cdr3_nt: TGTGCCTGGAGTCTCGACAGCTTGAACTATGGCTACACCTTC
cdr3_aa: CAWSLDSLNYGYTF
v_call: TRBV30
j_call: TRBJ1-2
d_call: NA
clone_size: NA

cdr3_nt: TGTGCCAGCAGCTTGACGGCCAACTCTGGGGCCAACGTCCTGACTTTC
cdr3_aa: CASSLTANSGANVLTF
v_call: TRBV7-8
j_call: TRBJ2-6
d_call: NA
clone_size: NA

cdr3_nt: TGTGCCAGCTGGGGAGCGGGACTAGCCAAAAACATTCAGTACTTC
cdr3_aa: CASWGAGLAKNIQYF
v_call: TRBV12-3/TRBV12-4
j_call: TRBJ2-4
d_call: TRBD2
clone_size: NA

cdr3_nt: TGTGCCAGCAGCTTAGCCCAGAGTAGTGAGCAGTTCTTC
cdr3_aa: CASSLAQSSEQFF
v_call: TRBV7-2
j_call: TRBJ2-1
d_call: NA
clone_size: few

cdr3_nt: TGCGCCAGCAGCTTGGACTGGGGGTGGAACTATGGCTACACCTTC
cdr3_aa: CASSLDWGWNYGYTF
v_call: TRBV5-1
j_call: TRBJ1-2
d_call: NA
clone_size: few

cdr3_nt: TGTGCCACCGACTCCCGAGAACTGGGATGCGAGCAGTACTTC
cdr3_aa: CATDSRELGCEQYF
v_call: TRBV24-1
j_call: TRBJ2-7
d_call: NA
clone_size: NA

cdr3_nt: TGCGCCAGCAGCACGACAGGGGTCGGGGCCAACGTCCTGACTTTC
cdr3_aa: CASSTTGVGANVLTF
v_call: TRBV5-1
j_call: TRBJ2-6
d_call: TRBD1
clone_size: NA

cdr3_nt: TGCGCCAGCAGCCAATTTGGGACTAGCGGGGGTTACAATGAGCAGTTCTTC
cdr3_aa: CASSQFGTSGGYNEQFF
v_call: TRBV4-3
j_call: TRBJ2-1
d_call: TRBD2
clone_size: NA

cdr3_nt: TGTGCCAGCAGTTGGACAGGGAACAGTGGCTACACCTTC
cdr3_aa: CASSWTGNSGYTF
v_call: TRBV2
j_call: TRBJ1-2
d_call: TRBD1
clone_size: NA

cdr3_nt: TGTGCCAGCAGCTTAGCCCAGGGGGCATCGAGGACTGAAGCTTTCTTT
cdr3_aa: CASSLAQGASRTEAFF
v_call: TRBV7-9
j_call: TRBJ1-1
d_call: TRBD1
clone_size: NA

cdr3_nt: TGTGCCAGTAGTATAGTGGGGGATCTCTGGACTGAAGCTTTCTTT
cdr3_aa: CASSIVGDLWTEAFF
v_call: TRBV19
j_call: TRBJ1-1
d_call: NA
clone_size: NA

cdr3_nt: TGCAGTGCTAGAGCCCTAGCGGGGCTCCAAGAGACCCAGTACTTC
cdr3_aa: CSARALAGLQETQYF
v_call: TRBV20-1
j_call: TRBJ2-5
d_call: TRBD2
clone_size: NA

cdr3_nt: TGTGCCAGCAGCGAGGGACTAGCATATTACAATGAGCAGTTCTTC
cdr3_aa: CASSEGLAYYNEQFF
v_call: TRBV9
j_call: TRBJ2-1
d_call: TRBD2
clone_size: few

cdr3_nt: TGTGCCAGCAGCCCCGGGACTAGCGGGAGGGTTTTTATATACAATGAGCAGTTCTTC
cdr3_aa: CASSPGTSGRVFIYNEQFF
v_call: TRBV12-3/TRBV12-4
j_call: TRBJ2-1
d_call: TRBD2
clone_size: few

cdr3_nt: TGTGCCAGCAGTTTACAGAGCGGATCCCAGTCCTACGAGCAGTACTTC
cdr3_aa: CASSLQSGSQSYEQYF
v_call: TRBV27
j_call: TRBJ2-7
d_call: NA
clone_size: NA

cdr3_nt: TGTGCCAGCAGCTTAGCTCGACTAGCGGGGGGCCACACAGATACGCAGTATTTT
cdr3_aa: CASSLARLAGGHTDTQYF
v_call: TRBV7-2
j_call: TRBJ2-3
d_call: TRBD2
clone_size: few